The T cell receptor (beta chain) under discussion was sequenced for a study of CD8 T cells in Susac syndrome. The CDR3 covers 15 residues. With 10 bases clipped from V and 1 base from J, the junction kept 6 bases outside the gene matches. Looked up from germline, CDR1 is MNHEY and CDR2 is SVGEGT. RNA totalling roughly 0.5 to 1 ug underwent reverse transcription with random hexamers. Coverage of TCR beta CDR3 amplification by immunoSEQ multiplex PCR extended to 54 Vbeta and 13 Jbeta. MiXCR was run by TCRdb on the immunoSEQ multiplex PCR reads, yielding one entry per CDR3 protein. Counted here are 100,000 to 150,000 distinct CDR3 sequences, over 90% occurring once; the ten biggest clones make up about 0.28%.

The sequence derives from a human donor with Susac syndrome. Material for sequencing was CD8+ T cells from PBMCs. The chain recombines TRBV6-2 or TRBV6-3 with TRBJ2-5, with TRBD2 matching 13 bases. This CDR3 is CATRGLAGAQETQYF. Written as DNA, the CDR3 is TGTGCCACCCGAGGACTAGCGGGGGCCCAAGAGACCCAGTACTTC.